A single sample gave rise to the 15 T cell receptor beta chains below, sequenced in a study of OX40 agonist ivuxolimab in advanced cancers. Only in-frame clones appear in the TCRdb table, and some are missing; sequencing was by immunoSEQ multiplex PCR. The table includes over 45,000 clones, about 89% detected once. Source: CD4+ or CD8+ T cells sorted from blood, taken in a trial of the OX40 agonist ivuxolimab. Receptor source: an adult with an advanced solid tumor such as melanoma, head and neck, liver or kidney cancer.

The chain uses TRBV7-6 and TRBJ2-5; TRBD1 agrees at 8 bases. This CDR3 is 16 amino acids long. V shed 2 bases and J 4 bases; nucleotides not matched to a gene: 9. CDR1 SGHVS and CDR2 FNYEAQ come from the germline V gene. CDR3 nucleotides: TGTGCCAGCAGCTTAAAGGGCGACAGGGGAATAGAGACCCAGTACTTC. Translated: CASSLKGDRGIETQYF.

A single count supports this clone. The chain recombines TRBV7-5 with TRBJ1-1; no DNA check was done on the table's D call, TRBD1. TRBV7-5 is a documented pseudogene. CDR3 length: 14 amino acids. The CDR3 DNA follows: TGTGCCAGACAAACCGGGACCCAGGGGACTGAAGCTTTCTTT. Translating it yields CARQTGTQGTEAFF.

The V and J genes are TRBV30 and TRBJ2-3, with 12 nucleotides matching TRBD2. J was trimmed by 4 bases and V by 3 bases; bases with no gene match: 5. The CDR3 loop spans 15 amino acids. CDR1 and CDR2 (germline): GTSNPN, SVGIG (reference sequence). The CDR3 bases are TGTGCCTGGAGCGTTCTAGCGGGAGGGTCAGATACGCAGTATTTT. Its translation is CAWSVLAGGSDTQYF.

The chain uses TRBV21-1 and TRBJ2-1; the table names TRBD1, a call not compared with the DNA. TRBV21-1 is a pseudogene locus. The length of the CDR3 is 17 residues. CDR3 nucleotides: TGTGCCAGCAGCAGGACCGGGACAGGTAATCCCTACAATGAGCAGTTCTTC. Its protein product is CASSRTGTGNPYNEQFF.

J is TRBJ1-1 and V is TRBV2; TRBD1 might be the D (5 bases). V was clipped by 1 base and J by 0 bases, with 12 bases between them. Germline CDR1 and CDR2: SNHLY and FYNNEI. The CDR3 runs 16 residues. The CDR3 DNA sequence: TGTGCCAGCAGTGAAGGCTGGGGGGGGATGAACACTGAAGCTTTCTTT. Amino acids: CASSEGWGGMNTEAFF. Full variable domain (outside the CDR3, taken from reference TRBV2 and TRBJ1-1): EPEVTQTPSHQVTQMGQEVILRCVPISNHLYFYWYRQILGQKVEFLVSFYNNEISEKSEIFDDQFSVERPDGSNFTLKIRSTKLEDSAMYFCASSEGWGGMNTEAFFGQGTRLTVV.

V and J are TRBV29-1 and TRBJ2-7; D unclear. Looked up from germline, CDR1 is SQVTM and CDR2 is ANQGSEA. This CDR3 has 13 amino acids. V lost 4 bases, J lost 0 bases, and 10 bases lay in between. CDR3 DNA: TGCAGCGTTGTATCAGTCAACTCCTACGAGCAGTACTTC. Protein: CSVVSVNSYEQYF.

This chain joins TRBV4-1 and TRBJ1-6, with D unclear. There are 11 residues in the CDR3. The germline CDR1 and CDR2 sequences are MGHRA and YSYEKL. Trimming removed 1 base at V and 10 bases at J, with 2 bases between. The CDR3 reads CASSQGSPLHF. DNA for the CDR3: TGCGCCAGCAGCCAAGGGTCACCCCTCCACTTT.

The count of this clone is one. The V call is TRBV7-9, the J call TRBJ1-1, with TRBD1 matching 10 bases. This CDR3 spans 18 amino acids. With 4 bases clipped from V and 8 bases from J, the junction kept 19 bases outside the gene matches. The germline gives CDR1 SEHNR, CDR2 FQNEAQ (reference sequence). The CDR3 protein is CASSYSGTGARPGGEAFF. In DNA form, the CDR3 reads TGTGCCAGCAGCTATAGCGGGACAGGGGCCCGGCCGGGGGGAGAAGCTTTCTTT. The variable domain in full, completed from reference TRBV7-9 and TRBJ1-1, reads DTGVSQNPRHKITKRGQNVTFRCDPISEHNRLYWYRQTLGQGPEFLTYFQNEAQLEKSRLLSDRFSAERPKGSFSTLEIQRTEQGDSAMYLCASSYSGTGARPGGEAFFGQGTRLTVV.

Only one count was recorded for this clone. V and J are TRBV30 and TRBJ2-2, with D possibly called TRBD1 or TRBD2 (5 bases each). V shed 5 bases and J shed 1 base, with 8 bases lying between them. The germline V gene has CDR1 GTSNPN and CDR2 SVGIG (reference sequence). The CDR3 extends over 13 amino acids. The CDR3 protein is CAWLGVNTGELFF. The CDR3 nucleotides are TGTGCCTGGTTGGGGGTGAACACCGGGGAGCTGTTTTTT.

This clone was found once. This chain links TRBV9 with TRBJ2-3, with D possibly matching TRBD2 (6 bases). Germline V gene sequence: CDR1 SGDLS, CDR2 YYNGEE. With 4 bases removed from V and 0 bases from J, the gap between germline ends came to 21 bases. There are 18 residues in the CDR3. This CDR3 reads CASSPRGSGYTSTDTQYF. Here the CDR3 DNA reads TGTGCCAGCAGCCCCCGGGGTAGCGGATACACTAGCACAGATACGCAGTATTTT.

A single count supports this clone. The CDR3 here is CASSYTGQGAYGYTF. CDR3 sequence (DNA): TGTGCCAGCAGTTACACCGGACAGGGGGCCTATGGCTACACCTTC. This chain uses TRBV6-5 with TRBJ1-2; 11 bases match TRBD1. The CDR3 runs to 15 residues. V shed 2 bases, J shed 4 bases, and the junction held 3 bases outside the gene matches. Germline CDR1 reads MNHEY; CDR2 reads SVGAGI.

The chain combines TRBV2 with TRBJ2-3; 10 nucleotides align to TRBD2. The CDR3 covers 14 residues. J lost 2 bases, V lost 5 bases, and 1 base had no gene match. Germline values: CDR1 SNHLY, CDR2 FYNNEI. This chain's CDR3 is CASSLAGDTDTQYF. In DNA form, the CDR3 reads TGTGCCAGCAGTCTAGCGGGGGACACAGATACGCAGTATTTT.

The CDR3 region has the DNA TGTGCCAGCTCAACCGATGACAGCATGAACACCGGGGAGCTGTTTTTT. Translating gives CASSTDDSMNTGELFF. V usage is TRBV18 and J usage is TRBJ2-2; D may be TRBD1 (5 bases). In germline, CDR1 is KGHSH, CDR2 LQKENI. The V end lost 5 bases, the J end lost 1 base, and 14 bases lay between the germline ends. The CDR3 is made up of 16 amino acids.

The genes are TRBV6-1 and TRBJ2-3; the match to TRBD1 covers 9 bases. The CDR3 covers 16 residues. After removal of 2 bases from V and 2 bases from J, the junction contained 5 bases not matched to a gene. CDR1 is MNHNS and CDR2 is SASEGT in the germline V gene. The CDR3 DNA reads TGTGCCAGCAGTGAAACACAGGGGGCCTACACAGATACGCAGTATTTT. This encodes CASSETQGAYTDTQYF.

The chain couples TRBV15 to TRBJ2-1, with D tentatively TRBD2 (5 bases). V lost 5 bases to trimming and J lost 5 bases, with 19 bases between them. The CDR3 is 16 residues long. Germline-derived CDR1 and CDR2 are LNHNV and YYDKDF (reference sequence). The CDR3 sequence: CATSAMGRAEHNEQFF. CDR3 DNA sequence: TGTGCCACCAGCGCCATGGGTCGAGCGGAGCACAATGAGCAGTTCTTC.